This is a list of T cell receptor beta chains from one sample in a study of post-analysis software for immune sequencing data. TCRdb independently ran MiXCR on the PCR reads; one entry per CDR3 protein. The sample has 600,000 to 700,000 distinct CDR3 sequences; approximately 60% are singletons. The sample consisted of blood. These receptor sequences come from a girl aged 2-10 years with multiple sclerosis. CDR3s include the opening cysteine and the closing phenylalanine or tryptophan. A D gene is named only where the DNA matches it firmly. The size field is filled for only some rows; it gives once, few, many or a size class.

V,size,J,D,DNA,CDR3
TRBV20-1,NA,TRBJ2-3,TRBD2,TGCAGTGCTAACGGCGGGGGAGGTGGCACAGATACGCAGTATTTT,CSANGGGGGTDTQYF
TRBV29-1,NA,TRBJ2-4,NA,TGCAGCGTTGAGTTACCTTCTATACTAGCCAAAAACATTCAGTACTTC,CSVELPSILAKNIQYF
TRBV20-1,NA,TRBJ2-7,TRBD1,TGCAGTGCCCCCAGGGGGAGCTCCCTCGAGCAGTACTTC,CSAPRGSSLEQYF
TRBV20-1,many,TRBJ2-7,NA,TGCAGTGCTAGAGGCCCTAGGACGGACTACGAGCAGTACTTC,CSARGPRTDYEQYF
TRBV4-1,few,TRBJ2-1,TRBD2,TGCGCCAGCAGCCACCCCCCGGGGGAACTAGCGGGAGGGCCCGATGAGCAGTTCTTC,CASSHPPGELAGGPDEQFF
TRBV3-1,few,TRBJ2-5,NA,TGTGCCAGCAGCCAAGATCTTGCTAAGCAAGAGACCCAGTACTTC,CASSQDLAKQETQYF
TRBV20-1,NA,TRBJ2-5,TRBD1,TGCAGTGCTAGAGATCTAACAGGGGGCGCGGAGACCCAGTACTTC,CSARDLTGGAETQYF
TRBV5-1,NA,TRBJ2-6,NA,TGCGCCAGCAGCTTATGGGAGGCAGGGAACGGCGTCCTGACTTTC,CASSLWEAGNGVLTF
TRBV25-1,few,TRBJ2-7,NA,TGTGCCAGCAGTGCGGGCATTTCCTACGAGCAGTACTTC,CASSAGISYEQYF
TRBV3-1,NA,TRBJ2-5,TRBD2,TGTGCCAGCAGTTCGGCGGGGGGCTACCAAGAGACCCAGTACTTC,CASSSAGGYQETQYF
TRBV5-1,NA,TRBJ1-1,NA,TGCGCCAGCAGCTTGGTTCGGGGGGAAACTGAAGCTTTCTTT,CASSLVRGETEAFF
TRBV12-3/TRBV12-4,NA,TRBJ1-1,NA,TGTGCCAGCAGTATCCAGACAGGCCGAGAAGCTTTCTTT,CASSIQTGREAFF
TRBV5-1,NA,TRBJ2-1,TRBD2,TGCGCCAGCAGCTCGGGACTAGCGGGAGGGTCCTACAATGAGCAGTTCTTC,CASSSGLAGGSYNEQFF
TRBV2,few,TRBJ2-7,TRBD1,TGTGCCAGCAGTGATATTACCTCGGACAGGGCCTACGAGCAGTACTTC,CASSDITSDRAYEQYF
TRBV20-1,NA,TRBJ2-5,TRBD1,TGCAGTGCCATCCCGGGACAGGGAGTTTGGGAGACCCAGTACTTC,CSAIPGQGVWETQYF
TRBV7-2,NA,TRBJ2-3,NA,TGTGCCAGCAGCCCGGAAGGCAGAGATACGCAGTATTTT,CASSPEGRDTQYF
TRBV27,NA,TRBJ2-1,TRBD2,TGTGCCAGCAGCAGACTTGCAACTAGCGGGTACAATGAGCAGTTCTTC,CASSRLATSGYNEQFF
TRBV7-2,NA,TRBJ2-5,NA,TGTGCCAGCAGCTTATATCCGGAGACCCAGTACTTC,CASSLYPETQYF
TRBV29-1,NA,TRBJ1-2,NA,TGCAGCGTTGGCGGGACATCTAACTATGGCTACACCTTC,CSVGGTSNYGYTF
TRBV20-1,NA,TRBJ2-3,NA,TGCAGTGCTAGAGATGAAAAACGGAGCACAGATACGCAGTATTTT,CSARDEKRSTDTQYF
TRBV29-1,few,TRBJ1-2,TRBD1,TGCAGCGTTGCAGGACAGGGGGTAGGCTACACCTTC,CSVAGQGVGYTF
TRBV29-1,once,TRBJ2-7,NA,TGCAGCGTTGTGACCAACTCCTACGAGCAGTACTTC,CSVVTNSYEQYF
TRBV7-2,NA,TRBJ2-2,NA,TGTGCCAGCAGCTTGGGGCTGGGCACCGGGGAGCTGTTTTTT,CASSLGLGTGELFF
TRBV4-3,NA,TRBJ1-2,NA,TGCGCCAGCAGCCAAGTAGAGGGGTTCCTAAACTATGGCTACACCTTC,CASSQVEGFLNYGYTF
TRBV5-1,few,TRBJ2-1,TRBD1,TGCGCCAGCTCCGGGACAGAAATTTACAATGAGCAGTTCTTC,CASSGTEIYNEQFF
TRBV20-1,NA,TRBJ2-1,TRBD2,TGCAGTGCTGCTCGGGGACTAGCAGGGGTTGGGCAGGAGCAGTTCTTC,CSAARGLAGVGQEQFF
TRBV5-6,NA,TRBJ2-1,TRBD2,TGTGCCAGCAGCTTGAGGACTAGCGGGAGCTTGTACAATGAGCAGTTCTTC,CASSLRTSGSLYNEQFF
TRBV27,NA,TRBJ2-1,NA,TGTGCCAGCAGGGCCATCGGGCAGGGGGGTTACAATGAGCAGTTCTTC,CASRAIGQGGYNEQFF
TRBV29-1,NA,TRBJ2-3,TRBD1,TGCAGCGTTTCTGAGGACAGGGTTTTGGATACGCAGTATTTT,CSVSEDRVLDTQYF
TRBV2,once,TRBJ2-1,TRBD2,TGTGCCAGCAGGAGCGGGAGTAATAATGAGCAGTTCTTC,CASRSGSNNEQFF
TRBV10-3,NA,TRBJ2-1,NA,TGTGCCATCGGCCGGGACACAGCCTACAATGAGCAGTTCTTC,CAIGRDTAYNEQFF
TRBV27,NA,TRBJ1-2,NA,TGTGCCAGCAGTCCACTGGGATTCGGGCAGCTCGGGGGCTACACCTTC,CASSPLGFGQLGGYTF
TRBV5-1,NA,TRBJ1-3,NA,TGCGCCAGCAGCTCCTGGGTGTCAGGGGCAATCGGAAACACCATATATTTT,CASSSWVSGAIGNTIYF
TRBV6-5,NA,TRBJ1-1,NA,TGTGCCAGCAGTGGGACCCGGCTGAACACTGAAGCTTTCTTT,CASSGTRLNTEAFF
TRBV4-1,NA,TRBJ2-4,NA,TGCGCCAGCAGCCAAGATAGGGGACGGCAGTACTTC,CASSQDRGRQYF
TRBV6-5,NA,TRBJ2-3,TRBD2,TGTGCCAGCAGTTACTCGAGTGCGGGGGGCTCCACAGATACGCAGTATTTT,CASSYSSAGGSTDTQYF
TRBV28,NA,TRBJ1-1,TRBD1,TGTGCCAGCAGTCCGGGACAGGGATTCAACACTGAAGCTTTCTTT,CASSPGQGFNTEAFF
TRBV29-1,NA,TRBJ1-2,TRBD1,TGCAGCGTGGGACAGGGGAGGCTCTGGCACTATGGCTACACCTTC,CSVGQGRLWHYGYTF
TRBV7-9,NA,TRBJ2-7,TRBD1,TGTGCCAGCAGCTTAGTCCGCCAGACAGGGATGTTGGACGAGCAGTACTTC,CASSLVRQTGMLDEQYF
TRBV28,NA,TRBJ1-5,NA,TGTGCCAGCAGTTTCTACGGGGATTACGGTCAGCCCCAGCATTTT,CASSFYGDYGQPQHF
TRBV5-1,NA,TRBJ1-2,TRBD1,TGCGCCAGCAAGCTTCAGGGGGCGACCCACTATGGCTACACCTTC,CASKLQGATHYGYTF
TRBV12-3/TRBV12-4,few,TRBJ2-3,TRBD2,TGTGCCAGCAACTTGGGGACTAGCGGGGCCCGCACAGATACGCAGTATTTT,CASNLGTSGARTDTQYF
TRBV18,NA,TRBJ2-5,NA,TGTGCCAGCTCACCACCAAGGCCCCGGTTAGGGGAGACCCAGTACTTC,CASSPPRPRLGETQYF
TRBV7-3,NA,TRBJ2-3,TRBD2,TGTGGCAGCAGCCCCCGGGGAGGGCGGGTCACAGATACGCAGTATTTT,CGSSPRGGRVTDTQYF
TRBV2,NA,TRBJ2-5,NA,TGTGCCGGCGGGCGGGAATTACTTCAAGAGACCCAGTACTTC,CAGGRELLQETQYF
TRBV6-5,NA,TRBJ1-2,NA,TGTGCCAGCAGTTACTCGTATAGGAACTATGGCTACACCTTC,CASSYSYRNYGYTF
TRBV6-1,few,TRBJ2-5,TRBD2,TGTGCCAGCAGTGGGGTTAGCGGGAGAACATGGGAGCAGTACTTC,CASSGVSGRTWEQYF
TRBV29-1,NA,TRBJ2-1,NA,TGCAGCGTTGATCAGGGTGAGCAGTTCTTC,CSVDQGEQFF
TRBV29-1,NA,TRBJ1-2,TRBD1,TGCAGCGCCAACCTCAGGGGGCTGGATGGCTACACCTTC,CSANLRGLDGYTF